This T cell receptor (beta chain) comes out of a study of cytomegalovirus exposure and HLA in healthy donors. CDR1 is LNHDA and CDR2 is SQIVND in the germline V gene (reference sequence). V was cut by 5 bases and J by 5 bases, with 10 bases left in between. CDR3 length equals 13 residues. With 60 Vbeta and 13 Jbeta primers, the PCR was carried out. Sequencing was performed with immunoSEQ multiplex PCR; in TCRdb, only in-frame clones are kept and a portion is missing. The sample consists of approximately 220,000 clones, approximately 79% of them appearing once. Specimen: PBMCs. The rearrangement joins TRBV19 to TRBJ2-1; tentatively, D is TRBD1 (6 bases). The clonotype comes from a man younger than 35 in good health and CMV-seronegative. The DNA of the CDR3 is TGTGCCAGTAGTCCAACAGGGAACAATGAGCAGTTCTTC. Amino acid sequence: CASSPTGNNEQFF.